Each of the 24 T cell receptor beta chains below was sequenced from the same sample in a study of T cell responses to AZD1222 COVID-19 vaccine. Clones were sequenced by immunoSEQ multiplex PCR, and TCRdb holds only the in-frame ones, with some missing. The data show roughly 110,000 clones, 92% seen once. This specimen consisted of peripheral blood, obtained 28 days after the second AZD1222 dose. These TCRs come from an adult who received the AZD1222 COVID-19 vaccine.

The genes are TRBV5-4 and TRBJ2-2, with D possibly being TRBD2 (6 bases). This CDR3 contains 15 residues. The V end lost 6 bases, the J end lost 0 bases, and 12 bases lay between the germline ends. CDR1 is SGHNT, CDR2 YYREEE, per germline (reference sequence). In DNA, the CDR3 is TGTGCCAGCACCCCCGGGGGAACGAACACCGGGGAGCTGTTTTTT. Amino acid sequence: CASTPGGTNTGELFF.

This chain joins TRBV20-1 and TRBJ2-7; D unclear. The CDR3 consists of 11 residues. V lost 2 bases to trimming and J lost 4 bases, with 6 bases between them. Looked up from germline, CDR1 is DFQATT and CDR2 is SNEGSKA (reference sequence). The CDR3 is CSARTAYEQYF. CDR3 bases: TGCAGTGCTAGAACAGCGTACGAGCAGTACTTC.

The chain joins TRBV5-6 to TRBJ2-1, with D uncertain. The CDR3 covers 13 residues. Germline CDR1 SGHDT, CDR2 YYEEEE. Trimming left V 8 bases short and J 5 bases short, with 14 bases between. CDR3 protein: CASLGVSDNEQFF. The CDR3 DNA sequence: TGTGCCAGTCTGGGTGTCTCGGACAATGAGCAGTTCTTC.

This sequence joins TRBV4-1 and TRBJ2-7, with D perhaps matching TRBD1 or TRBD2 (5 bases each). CDR1 MGHRA and CDR2 YSYEKL come from the germline V gene. The CDR3 runs 17 residues. With 1 base removed from V and 4 bases from J, the gap between germline ends came to 20 bases. The CDR3 loop reads CASSQGMKGRSPYEQYF. CDR3 sequence (DNA): TGCGCCAGCAGCCAAGGGATGAAGGGACGGAGCCCATACGAGCAGTACTTC.

The V and J genes are TRBV6-1 and TRBJ2-3; the match to TRBD2 covers 11 bases. The V and J ends lost 3 bases and 5 bases, in that order; junction bases with no gene match: 7. Germline lookup yields CDR1 MNHNS and CDR2 SASEGT. The CDR3 is 16 residues long. The CDR3 here is CASSEWLAGGGDTQYF. The CDR3 DNA sequence: TGTGCCAGCAGTGAGTGGCTAGCGGGAGGTGGAGATACGCAGTATTTT.

The CDR3 is CASSLGDGGYSPLHF. The CDR3 DNA reads TGTGCCAGCAGCTTGGGGGACGGGGGCTATTCACCCCTCCACTTT. This chain connects TRBV7-9 to TRBJ1-6, with D possibly being TRBD1 (6 bases). Between the trimmed V and J ends, which lost 3 bases and 8 bases, there was a span of 14 bases. Per germline, CDR1 SEHNR and CDR2 FQNEAQ (reference sequence). The CDR3 is 15 amino acids.

This chain links TRBV7-2 with TRBJ2-2, with D hard to call. The V end lost 8 bases, the J end lost 1 base, and 8 bases lay between the germline ends. Looked up from germline, CDR1 is SGHTA and CDR2 is FQGNSA. CDR3 length equals 13 residues. The CDR3 DNA sequence: TGTGCCAGCTCGACATTGAACACCGGGGAGCTGTTTTTT. Protein sequence: CASSTLNTGELFF.

The chain is built from TRBV13 and TRBJ1-2; 11 nucleotides agree with TRBD1. The CDR3 extends over 18 amino acids. V trimming: 1 base; J trimming: 4 bases; junction bases outside the gene matches: 11. Germline CDR1 reads PRHDT; CDR2 reads FYEKMQ (reference sequence). The CDR3 DNA sequence: TGTGCCAGCAGCTTAGTTTATAGCGGACAGGGGGCGATCTATGGCTACACCTTC. This sequence encodes CASSLVYSGQGAIYGYTF.

The CDR3 DNA is TGTGCCAGCAGCGCTGGTACTTCGGGACAGGGGTATTATGAGCAGTTCTTC. Amino acids: CASSAGTSGQGYYEQFF. The chain carries TRBV9 and TRBJ2-1, with 10 bases identical to TRBD1. This CDR3 comprises 17 residues. V lost 3 bases to trimming and J lost 8 bases; unmatched junction nucleotides: 14. Per the germline V gene, CDR1 is SGDLS and CDR2 is YYNGEE.

This sequence joins TRBV5-4 and TRBJ1-4; D is uncertain. Germline V CDR1 and CDR2: SGHNT, YYREEE (reference sequence). Trimming took off 4 bases at V and 8 bases at J, with 6 bases between the two ends. The CDR3 covers 11 residues. CDR3 nucleotide sequence: TGTGCCAGCAGCCATCAAGAAAAACTGTTTTTT. Its protein is CASSHQEKLFF. Drawing the rest from reference TRBV5-4 and TRBJ1-4, the complete variable domain is ETGVTQSPTHLIKTRGQQVTLRCSSQSGHNTVSWYQQALGQGPQFIFQYYREEENGRGNFPPRFSGLQFPNYSSELNVNALELDDSALYLCASSHQEKLFFGSGTQLSVL.

The chain uses TRBV15 and TRBJ1-1; possibly TRBD1 for D (5 bases). Between the trimmed V and J ends, which lost 3 bases and 2 bases, there was a span of 10 bases. The CDR3 is 14 residues long. Germline lookup yields CDR1 LNHNV and CDR2 YYDKDF (reference sequence). The CDR3 coding sequence is TGTGCCACCAGCAGCAAACAGGTAAACACTGAAGCTTTCTTT. It translates to CATSSKQVNTEAFF.

This chain joins TRBV19 and TRBJ1-5; D is perhaps TRBD1 (5 bases). Trimming shortened V by 5 bases and J by 6 bases, and 14 bases separated the two germline ends. There are 14 residues in the CDR3. Germline CDR1 LNHDA, CDR2 SQIVND (reference sequence). The DNA for the CDR3 is TGTGCCAGTAGTGTTGGGGCAACAGGTCAGCCCCAGCATTTT. It encodes CASSVGATGQPQHF.

The chain joins TRBV12-3 or TRBV12-4 to TRBJ1-1; D not resolved. V dropped 7 bases and J dropped 4 bases, with 10 bases sitting between them. This CDR3 contains 12 residues. The DNA of the CDR3 is TGTGCCAGCACCGCAGCGGGCACTGAAGCTTTCTTT. This codes for CASTAAGTEAFF.

The chain recombines TRBV12-3 or TRBV12-4 with TRBJ1-3; no firm D call. CDR3 length: 11 amino acids. Trimming took 8 bases from V and 5 from J, leaving 7 bases between them. The CDR3 sequence is CASRHRNTIYF. Here the CDR3 DNA reads TGTGCCAGCCGTCACAGAAACACCATATATTTT.

The chain links TRBV5-1 to TRBJ1-1, with a tentative D call TRBD1 (5 bases). The germline gives CDR1 SGHRS, CDR2 YFSETQ. The CDR3 contains 15 residues. V lost 0 bases and J lost 1, with 10 bases in between. CDR3 DNA sequence: TGCGCCAGCAGCTTGGTGGGGGGGACGAACACTGAAGCTTTCTTT. Translated: CASSLVGGTNTEAFF. Drawing the rest from reference TRBV5-1 and TRBJ1-1, the complete variable domain is KAGVTQTPRYLIKTRGQQVTLSCSPISGHRSVSWYQQTPGQGLQFLFEYFSETQRNKGNFPGRFSGRQFSNSRSEMNVSTLELGDSALYLCASSLVGGTNTEAFFGQGTRLTVV.

The V gene is TRBV5-5, the J gene TRBJ2-5; D gene ambiguous. The CDR3 covers 13 residues. Trimming removed 5 bases from V and 5 bases from J, with 13 bases in between. Germline CDR1 reads SGHKS; CDR2 reads YYEKEE (reference sequence). In nucleotides, the CDR3 is TGTGCCAGCAGTCCACTGTTTGTGGAGACCCAGTACTTC. Protein product: CASSPLFVETQYF.

The chain has TRBV6-2 or TRBV6-3 and TRBJ2-7; 11 nucleotides agree with TRBD1. V lost 2 bases to trimming and J lost 3 bases; unmatched junction nucleotides: 0. This CDR3 spans 14 amino acids. CDR1 MNHEY and CDR2 SVGEGT come from the germline V gene. The CDR3 protein is CASSYGTGGYEQYF. The DNA for the CDR3 is TGTGCCAGCAGTTACGGGACAGGGGGCTACGAGCAGTACTTC.

V and J are TRBV2 and TRBJ1-4; D is ambiguous. CDR1 SNHLY and CDR2 FYNNEI come from the germline V gene. CDR3 length: 11 residues. Trimming took off 5 bases at V and 3 bases at J, with 1 base between the two ends. The CDR3 is CASSPNEKLFF. The CDR3 DNA follows: TGTGCCAGCAGTCCTAATGAAAAACTGTTTTTT.

This clone was detected only a few times. This chain uses TRBV7-8 with TRBJ1-5; D is possibly TRBD1 (6 bases). Germline V gives CDR1 SGHVS, CDR2 FQNEAQ. The CDR3 length is 14 residues. Trimming removed 5 bases from V and 9 bases from J, with 17 bases in between. In DNA, the CDR3 is TGTGCCAGCAGCCCTAGGGGAGGGGGGGTGCCCCAGCATTTT. The encoded protein is CASSPRGGGVPQHF. The full variable domain, rest sourced from reference TRBV7-8 and TRBJ1-5, is GAGVSQSPRYKVAKRGQDVALRCDPISGHVSLFWYQQALGQGPEFLTYFQNEAQLDKSGLPSDRFFAERPEGSVSTLKIQRTQQEDSAVYLCASSPRGGGVPQHFGDGTRLSIL.

The CDR3 loop is CASSFSGSYEQYF. The CDR3 DNA sequence: TGTGCCAGCAGTTTTAGCGGTTCCTACGAGCAGTACTTC. The chain carries TRBV28 and TRBJ2-7, with a tentative D call TRBD2 (6 bases). The CDR3 sequence is 13 residues long. Germline V lookup: CDR1 MDHEN, CDR2 SYDVKM. V gave up 3 bases and J gave up 1 base, with 7 bases separating them.

V and J are TRBV2 and TRBJ1-1; D is unclear. Germline lookup yields CDR1 SNHLY and CDR2 FYNNEI. The CDR3 runs to 11 residues. Trimming pared 5 bases from V and 5 bases from J, leaving 6 bases between. This CDR3 is CASSPYTEAFF. In DNA form, the CDR3 reads TGTGCCAGCAGTCCATATACTGAAGCTTTCTTT.

V and J are TRBV5-6 and TRBJ2-5, with TRBD1 as a possible D gene (5 bases). This CDR3 spans 15 amino acids. The V and J ends lost 0 bases and 3 bases respectively, with 12 bases between them. Germline V gene sequence: CDR1 SGHDT, CDR2 YYEEEE. As DNA, the CDR3 is TGTGCCAGCAGCTTGGTTTCGGCAGGGAAAGAGACCCAGTACTTC. Residues: CASSLVSAGKETQYF.

The V call is TRBV3-1 (or the pseudogene TRBV3-2), the J call TRBJ1-1, with D possibly TRBD1 on 6 matching bases. CDR1 and CDR2 from the germline V gene are LGHDT and YNNKEL (reference sequence). Trimming took off 2 bases at V and 6 bases at J, with 7 bases between the two ends. The CDR3 length is 12 residues. In DNA, the CDR3 is TGTGCCAGCAGCCAAAGACAGGCTGAAGCTTTCTTT. Its protein is CASSQRQAEAFF.

The chain couples TRBV28 to TRBJ1-5, with D maybe TRBD1 (5 bases). This CDR3 has 14 residues. V was cut by 7 bases and J by 7 bases, with 17 bases left in between. Germline CDR1 MDHEN, CDR2 SYDVKM. In nucleotides, the CDR3 is TGTGCCAGCACTTTCCTTCAGGGCCCCCAGCCCCAGCATTTT. Its translation: CASTFLQGPQPQHF.